What follows are 13 T cell receptor beta chains derived from one specimen sequenced in a study of cytomegalovirus exposure and HLA in healthy donors. The PCR made use of 60 Vbeta and 13 Jbeta primers. TCRdb's copy holds only in-frame clones and misses some; the assay was immunoSEQ multiplex PCR. The table has approximately 150,000 clones, roughly 85% seen once. Sequences were obtained from PBMCs. The source of these receptors is a man aged 35-49 years in good health and CMV-seronegative.

This clone was found once. The chain carries TRBV7-2 and TRBJ1-1, with D perhaps matching TRBD1 (5 bases). V lost 5 bases, J lost 11 bases, and 24 bases lay in between. This CDR3 is built from 15 residues. CDR1 is SGHTA and CDR2 is FQGNSA in the germline V gene. Written as DNA, the CDR3 is TGTGCCAGCAGCCAACATACCAGGGTTTCAAGTTACGCTTTCTTT. Protein: CASSQHTRVSSYAFF.

The V gene is TRBV18, the J gene TRBJ2-4; TRBD1 aligns across 7 bases. V dropped 2 bases and J dropped 6; count of bases not matched to a gene: 7. The CDR3 runs to 15 residues. Per the germline V gene, CDR1 is KGHSH and CDR2 is LQKENI. This chain's CDR3 is CASSPRDSLGNIQYF. CDR3 coding DNA: TGTGCCAGCTCACCAAGGGACAGTCTTGGAAACATTCAGTACTTC.

The chain combines TRBV6-4 with TRBJ1-2; TRBD1 is a possible D gene (5 bases). The germline V gene encodes CDR1 MRHNA and CDR2 SNTAGT. V lost 6 bases and J 8 bases, leaving 16 bases between the germline ends. The CDR3 contains 13 residues. The chain's CDR3 is CASRKGTNWGYTF. Written as DNA, the CDR3 is TGTGCCAGCAGGAAAGGGACTAACTGGGGCTACACCTTC.

V usage is TRBV5-5 and J usage is TRBJ1-4; a weak D match, TRBD1 (5 bases). Germline loops: CDR1 SGHKS, CDR2 YYEKEE (reference sequence). V lost 4 bases and J 5 bases, leaving 15 bases between the germline ends. There are 15 residues in the CDR3. CDR3 residues: CASSRSGGENEKLFF. The DNA of the CDR3 is TGTGCCAGCAGCCGATCCGGGGGTGAAAATGAAAAACTGTTTTTT. Together with reference TRBV5-5 and TRBJ1-4, the CDR3 gives the full variable domain: DAGVTQSPTHLIKTRGQQVTLRCSPISGHKSVSWYQQVLGQGPQFIFQYYEKEERGRGNFPDRFSARQFPNYSSELNVNALLLGDSALYLCASSRSGGENEKLFFGSGTQLSVL.

J is TRBJ1-2 and V is TRBV6-5; D gene uncertain. Germline V gene lookup returns CDR1 MNHEY and CDR2 SVGAGI. The CDR3 is 15 residues long. Deletions cut 5 bases from V and 4 bases from J, with 17 bases between. CDR3 in amino acids: CASSPSAGRLYGYTF. CDR3 DNA: TGTGCCAGCAGTCCATCTGCGGGAAGACTCTATGGCTACACCTTC.

The chain employs TRBV28 and TRBJ2-3, with 9 bases that match TRBD1. Germline CDR1 MDHEN, CDR2 SYDVKM. The J segment lost 4 bases and the V segment lost 6 bases, leaving 5 bases of the junction unmatched. The CDR3 extends over 14 amino acids. The CDR3 reads CASRTGGGADTQYF. The CDR3 nucleotides are TGTGCCAGCAGAACAGGGGGCGGCGCAGATACGCAGTATTTT.

V is TRBV28 and J is TRBJ2-7, with D hard to call. The V gene's germline CDR1 is MDHEN and CDR2 SYDVKM. The V and J ends lost 6 bases and 5 bases respectively, with 17 bases between them. The CDR3 is 14 amino acids. Written as DNA, the CDR3 is TGTGCCAGCAGCCCACCGGGTTTGTTGGACGAGCAGTACTTC. Its protein is CASSPPGLLDEQYF.

Of note for this clone: An end of the junction does not agree with germline; a read error may underlie this. This chain's CDR3 is CASGLARQEAQYF. In DNA, the CDR3 is TGTGCCAGCGGGCTAGCGAGACAAGAGGCCCAGTACTTC. The rearrangement links TRBV28 to TRBJ2-5, with TRBD2 as a possible D gene (6 bases). Germline V gene data show CDR1 as MDHEN and CDR2 as SYDVKM. This CDR3 contains 13 residues. The full variable domain, its missing parts supplied by reference TRBV28 and TRBJ2-5, is DVKVTQSSRYLVKRTGEKVFLECVQDMDHENMFWYRQDPGLGLRLIYFSYDVKMKEKGDIPEGYSVSREKKERFSLILESASTNQTSMYLCASGLARQEAQYFGPGTRLLVL.

This clone was observed once. The chain uses TRBV28 and TRBJ2-5; D unresolved. This CDR3 is built from 11 residues. CDR1 and CDR2 (germline): MDHEN, SYDVKM. The V gene lost 5 bases and the J gene lost 4 bases, with 5 bases spanning the gap. The CDR3 region is CASSPRETQYF. The CDR3 coding sequence is TGTGCCAGCAGTCCGAGAGAGACCCAGTACTTC.

There are a few counts of this clone. The rearrangement joins TRBV7-9 to TRBJ2-2; no clear D gene. Germline V gene data show CDR1 as SEHNR and CDR2 as FQNEAQ (reference sequence). There are 13 residues in the CDR3. V was clipped by 5 bases and J by 0 bases, with 4 bases between them. CDR3 sequence reads: CASSQTNTGELFF. In DNA form, the CDR3 reads TGTGCCAGCAGCCAAACGAACACCGGGGAGCTGTTTTTT.

The rearrangement joins TRBV11-1 to TRBJ2-7; tentatively, D is TRBD1 (6 bases). Germline V lookup: CDR1 SGHAT, CDR2 FQDESV (reference sequence). The V and J ends lost 6 bases and 2 bases respectively, with 17 bases between them. The CDR3 spans 15 residues. CDR3 residues: CASSPRQAFTYEQYF. The CDR3 nucleotides are TGTGCCAGCAGTCCGCGACAGGCATTTACCTACGAGCAGTACTTC.

A word on this clone: This same CDR3 is encoded by further DNA sequences in the sample. This rearrangement joins TRBV28 to TRBJ2-5; 9 bases match TRBD2. Germline V gives CDR1 MDHEN, CDR2 SYDVKM. The CDR3 is 14 amino acids. V lost 2 bases, J lost 5 bases, and 3 bases stayed unmatched. The DNA for the CDR3 is TGTGCCAGCAGTTTACCTAGCGGGGATGAGACCCAGTACTTC. Its translation is CASSLPSGDETQYF.

The rearrangement uses TRBV2 and TRBJ2-7, with a weak D call TRBD2 (6 bases). The ends were cut back, 6 bases at V and 2 bases at J, with 14 bases in the middle. CDR1 and CDR2 (germline): SNHLY, FYNNEI. The CDR3 has 14 amino acids. The CDR3 loop is CASRSGLPAYEQYF. For the CDR3, the DNA is TGTGCCAGCAGGAGCGGGCTCCCTGCCTACGAGCAGTACTTC.